The rows below give T cell receptor beta chains drawn from one sample of a study of regulatory T cells in long-lasting Graves disease. MiXCR, run by TCRdb on the multiplex PCR reads, gives a single entry per CDR3 protein. Among 350,000 to 500,000 distinct CDR3 sequences, around 20% were seen once, and the ten largest hold 14%. The sample consisted of peripheral blood mononuclear cells (PBMCs), taken when the disease was refractory, from a patient treated with antithyroid drugs. The receptors shown here come from a female donor with Graves disease. CDR3s include the opening cysteine and the closing phenylalanine or tryptophan. D genes are given only for firm matches. A row's size may be missing; if present it is once, few, many or a size class.

TRBV11-2	few	TRBJ2-5	TRBD2	CASTPGTKYQETQYF	TGTGCCAGCACCCCCGGGACTAAGTACCAAGAGACCCAGTACTTC
TRBV5-5	NA	TRBJ2-4	NA	CASSFYAGTQNIQYF	TGTGCCAGCAGCTTTTACGCGGGGACCCAAAACATTCAGTACTTC
TRBV20-1	few	TRBJ2-1	NA	CSASTGSYNEQFF	TGCAGTGCCTCGACAGGCTCCTACAATGAGCAGTTCTTC
TRBV11-3	few	TRBJ2-1	NA	CASSSGGSEQFF	TGTGCCAGCAGCTCCGGAGGGAGTGAGCAGTTCTTC
TRBV9	many	TRBJ2-2	NA	CASSALEGLAYNTGELFF	TGTGCCAGCAGCGCTTTAGAGGGCCTAGCGTACAACACCGGGGAGCTGTTTTTT
TRBV5-1	once	TRBJ2-7	NA	CASSTGQPGAEQYF	TGCGCCAGCAGCACGGGACAGCCGGGAGCCGAGCAGTACTTC
TRBV7-7	many	TRBJ2-5	NA	CASSLRGFGGETQYF	TGTGCTAGCAGCTTAAGGGGGTTTGGAGGAGAGACCCAGTACTTC
TRBV19	NA	TRBJ1-5	NA	CASSIVRPSNQPQHF	TGTGCCAGTAGTATTGTAAGGCCAAGCAATCAGCCCCAGCATTTT
TRBV20-1	few	TRBJ1-4	NA	CSASPDLVKKLFF	TGCAGTGCCAGCCCGGATCTGGTAAAAAAACTGTTTTTT
TRBV6-9	many	TRBJ2-5	TRBD2	CASSSLGGGDGQETQYF	TGTGCCAGCAGTTCTCTGGGGGGGGGAGACGGCCAAGAGACCCAGTACTTC
TRBV5-1	NA	TRBJ1-1	NA	CASSLAGRGAVIGRSTEAFF	TGCGCCAGCAGCTTGGCCGGGCGGGGGGCGGTGATCGGGCGGAGCACTGAAGCTTTCTTT
TRBV2	NA	TRBJ1-1	NA	CASSDRRNTEAFF	TGTGCCAGCAGTGACCGACGGAACACTGAAGCTTTCTTT
TRBV27	few	TRBJ1-1	TRBD1	CASSLDRGRGTEAFF	TGTGCCAGCAGTTTGGACAGGGGGAGAGGCACTGAAGCTTTCTTT
TRBV5-1	many	TRBJ2-2	TRBD1	CASSLPPGQGNTGELFF	TGCGCCAGCAGCTTACCTCCGGGACAGGGGAACACCGGGGAGCTGTTTTTT
TRBV7-9	many	TRBJ2-7	NA	CASSLGQYEQYF	TGTGCCAGCAGTTTAGGCCAATACGAGCAGTACTTC
TRBV7-9	NA	TRBJ2-5	NA	CASSNRRGPETQYF	TGTGCCAGCAGCAACCGGAGGGGGCCAGAGACCCAGTACTTC
TRBV2	many	TRBJ2-4	TRBD1	CASSEEMGWGTGALAKNIQYF	TGTGCCAGCAGTGAAGAGATGGGGTGGGGGACAGGGGCATTGGCCAAAAACATTCAGTACTTC
TRBV6-1	many	TRBJ1-1	NA	CASSEVATGTEAFF	TGTGCCAGCAGTGAAGTTGCGACAGGCACTGAAGCTTTCTTT
TRBV29-1	NA	TRBJ1-1	NA	CSAKSADEAFF	TGCAGCGCAAAGTCGGCAGATGAAGCTTTCTTT
TRBV7-9	few	TRBJ2-6	NA	CASSDRHPGANVLTF	TGTGCCAGCAGTGACAGGCACCCTGGGGCCAACGTCCTGACTTTC
TRBV20-1	NA	TRBJ2-7	TRBD1	CSALNFGTGAYEQYF	TGCAGTGCTTTAAACTTCGGGACAGGGGCCTACGAGCAGTACTTC
TRBV28	many	TRBJ1-1	TRBD1	CASRDPGGATEAFF	TGTGCCAGCAGGGACCCAGGGGGCGCGACTGAAGCTTTCTTT
TRBV5-1	NA	TRBJ2-7	NA	CASRPGGLGLQEF	TGTGCCAGCAGACCAGGGGGACTTGGACTTCAAGAATTC
TRBV10-3	many	TRBJ1-5	NA	CAISESSYSNQPQHF	TGTGCCATCAGTGAGTCGAGTTATAGCAATCAGCCCCAGCATTTT
TRBV28	many	TRBJ2-2	NA	CASIWQNTGELFF	TGTGCCAGCATCTGGCAGAACACCGGGGAGCTGTTTTTT
TRBV20-1	NA	TRBJ1-5	NA	CSAGGSNQPQHF	TGCAGTGCTGGCGGGAGCAATCAGCCCCAGCATTTT
TRBV6-1	many	TRBJ1-2	NA	CASSEAGEVYGYTF	TGTGCCAGCAGTGAAGCGGGAGAGGTTTATGGCTACACCTTC
TRBV5-5	few	TRBJ1-5	NA	CASSFSNSNQPQHF	TGTGCCAGCAGCTTCTCTAATAGCAATCAGCCCCAGCATTTT
TRBV12-3/TRBV12-4	many	TRBJ2-5	NA	CASSSYGEETQYF	TGTGCCAGCAGTTCTTACGGGGAAGAGACCCAGTACTTC
TRBV28	few	TRBJ2-3	NA	CASSEQVGGTDTQYF	TGTGCCAGCAGCGAACAGGTTGGGGGTACAGATACGCAGTATTTT
TRBV13	many	TRBJ2-7	TRBD2	CASSLMSSGRHEQYF	TGTGCCAGCAGCTTAATGTCTAGCGGGAGGCACGAGCAGTACTTC